Sequencing of this T cell receptor beta chain was carried out in a study of regulatory T cells in long-lasting Graves disease. Through Arm-PCR of CDR3 regions and iRepertoire HTBI primers, TCR beta libraries were built. A single record per CDR3 protein comes from TCRdb applying MiXCR to the multiplex PCR reads. The table lists a few hundred thousand distinct CDR3 sequences, less than 15% of them singletons, with roughly a tenth in the top ten. Documented time point: newly diagnosed GD, antithyroid drugs for less than 3 months. PBMC-extracted RNA yielded the TCR library. Peripheral blood, at 7.5 to 9 milliliters, went into EDTA tubes. This CDR3 has 16 amino acids. Germline V gene sequence: CDR1 MNHNS, CDR2 SASEGT. The germline V and J ends were trimmed by 3 bases and 10 bases, with 22 bases remaining between them. The sample also formed part of further work on T cells in Graves' hyperthyroidism and ophthalmopathy. That study adds: Graves' hyperthyroidism was deemed stable absent ophthalmopathy progression within 18 months.

The material was peripheral blood mononuclear cells (PBMCs), obtained at new diagnosis, from a patient treated with antithyroid drugs. J is TRBJ1-5 and V is TRBV6-1; tentatively, D is TRBD1 (5 bases). The sequence was collected from a man aged 30 to 45 with Graves disease. The CDR3 region is CASSDPPRGGLGPQHF. The CDR3 region has the DNA TGTGCCAGCAGTGACCCTCCTAGGGGAGGGTTAGGCCCCCAGCATTTT.